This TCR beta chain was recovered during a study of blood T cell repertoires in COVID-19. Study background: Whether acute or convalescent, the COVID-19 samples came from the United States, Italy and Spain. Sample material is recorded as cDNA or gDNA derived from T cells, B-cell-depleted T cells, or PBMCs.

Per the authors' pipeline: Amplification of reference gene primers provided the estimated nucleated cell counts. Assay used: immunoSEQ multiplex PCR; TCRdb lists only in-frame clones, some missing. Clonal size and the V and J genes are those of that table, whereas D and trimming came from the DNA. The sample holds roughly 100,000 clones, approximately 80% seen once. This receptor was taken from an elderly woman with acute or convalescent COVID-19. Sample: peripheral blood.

Here the CDR3 DNA reads TGTGCCAGCAGCATTAACAGGGGGGGAAGTGAAAAACTGTTTTTT. This translates into CASSINRGGSEKLFF. This chain connects TRBV7-9 to TRBJ1-4; 8 nucleotides line up with TRBD1. This CDR3 region has 15 residues. The ends lost 5 bases at V and 7 bases at J; junction bases unmatched: 9. CDR1 SEHNR and CDR2 FQNEAQ come from the germline V gene (reference sequence). Combining the CDR3 with reference TRBV7-9 and TRBJ1-4 gives the whole variable domain DTGVSQNPRHKITKRGQNVTFRCDPISEHNRLYWYRQTLGQGPEFLTYFQNEAQLEKSRLLSDRFSAERPKGSFSTLEIQRTEQGDSAMYLCASSINRGGSEKLFFGSGTQLSVL.